These 15 T cell receptor beta chains came from one sample sequenced in a study of T-cell reconstitution after alpha-beta-depleted transplantation in children. Unique molecular identifiers were incorporated into the prepared TCRbeta library. TCRdb recomputed calls from the PCR reads with MiXCR, one row per CDR3 protein. The sample has 200,000 or so distinct CDR3 sequences, 5% to 6.5% seen once. The specimen was PBMCs, collected before TCRalphabeta/CD19-depleted stem cell transplant. Receptors originate from a girl less than two years old with combined immunodeficiency, due to receive a stem cell transplant.

In its sample, this clonotype was seen many times. The chain links TRBV7-9 to TRBJ2-5; 13 positions agree with TRBD2. The CDR3 runs to 16 residues. CDR1 is SEHNR and CDR2 is FQNEAQ in the germline V gene (reference sequence). The junction had 6 bases not matched to a gene; V was cut back by 3 bases and J by 5 bases. Here the CDR3 reads CASSFRLAGGRETQYF. CDR3 coding DNA: TGTGCCAGCAGCTTCAGACTAGCGGGGGGCCGGGAGACCCAGTACTTC.

Ten or more counts support this clonotype. In DNA, the CDR3 is TGCAGCGTTGATTTGACGGGAGGGGTAAATGAGCAGTTCTTC. It is translated as CSVDLTGGVNEQFF. The chain employs TRBV29-1 and TRBJ2-1, with 8 bases lining up with TRBD2. Trimming took 3 bases from V and 7 from J; bases not matched to a gene: 8. CDR3 length: 14 amino acids. CDR1 and CDR2 (germline): SQVTM, ANQGSEA.

This clonotype was counted ten times or more. The chain is built from TRBV11-1 and TRBJ2-3; 9 bases are a match to TRBD2. The trim removed 3 bases at V and 2 bases at J, leaving 18 bases unmatched. The CDR3 is made up of 20 amino acids. Germline V CDR1 and CDR2: SGHAT, FQDESV (reference sequence). The CDR3 loop is CASSLAGLAGSLKLTDTQYF. The CDR3 DNA reads as TGTGCCAGCAGCTTGGCCGGGCTAGCGGGGAGCCTGAAACTCACAGATACGCAGTATTTT.

This clonotype was counted ten times or more. The J gene is TRBJ2-1, the V gene TRBV29-1; 8 bases map to TRBD1. With 1 base clipped from V and 9 bases from J, the junction kept 5 bases outside the gene matches. Germline V lookup: CDR1 SQVTM, CDR2 ANQGSEA. The CDR3 is 13 residues long. CDR3 in amino acids: CSVEGTGSSEQFF. As DNA, the CDR3 is TGCAGCGTTGAAGGGACAGGGTCAAGTGAGCAGTTCTTC.

This clonotype was observed many times. V gene TRBV5-1 combines with J gene TRBJ2-7; no clear D gene. With 0 bases removed from V and 6 bases from J, the gap between germline ends came to 10 bases. The CDR3 runs to 13 residues. Germline CDR1 SGHRS, CDR2 YFSETQ. CDR3 coding DNA: TGCGCCAGCAGCTTGGCTGACGGATTCGAGCAGTACTTC. Its protein product is CASSLADGFEQYF.

In this sample, this clonotype turned up many times. The chain employs TRBV7-9 and TRBJ2-2; the D is unclear. Germline CDR1 and CDR2: SEHNR and FQNEAQ (reference sequence). V dropped 2 bases and J dropped 3 bases, with 4 bases sitting between them. This CDR3 has 13 residues. CDR3 bases: TGTGCCAGCAGCTTATCCGACACCGGGGAGCTGTTTTTT. Translation gives CASSLSDTGELFF.

This clonotype was recorded many times. V is TRBV20-1 and J is TRBJ1-4; D is uncertain. Germline V gives CDR1 DFQATT, CDR2 SNEGSKA (reference sequence). V dropped 4 bases and J dropped 5 bases, with 11 bases sitting between them. CDR3 length equals 13 residues. The CDR3, as DNA: TGCAGTGCTACCCATCGCAAGAATGAAAAACTGTTTTTT. Encoded protein: CSATHRKNEKLFF.

This clonotype came up many times. V and J are TRBV29-1 and TRBJ2-2, with D perhaps matching TRBD1 (6 bases). This CDR3 is built from 14 residues. Germline V lookup: CDR1 SQVTM, CDR2 ANQGSEA. V lost 6 bases to trimming and J lost 3 bases, with 14 bases between them. CDR3 sequence reads: CSVVVDRYTGELFF. CDR3 bases: TGCAGCGTCGTCGTGGACAGATACACCGGGGAGCTGTTTTTT.

Ten or more counts support this clonotype. This rearrangement joins TRBV24-1 to TRBJ2-1; D unclear. The CDR3 extends over 14 amino acids. CDR1 and CDR2 from the germline V gene are KGHDR and SFDVKD. Trimming left V 2 bases short and J 6 bases short, with 10 bases between. CDR3 loop: CATSDYDPINEQFF. The CDR3 DNA reads as TGTGCCACCAGTGATTACGATCCTATCAATGAGCAGTTCTTC.

This clonotype has at least ten counts. The genes are TRBV29-1 and TRBJ1-1; no reliable D call. Germline CDR1 is SQVTM and CDR2 is ANQGSEA. V was cut by 2 bases and J by 6 bases, with 7 bases left in between. The length of the CDR3 is 11 residues. CDR3 sequence (DNA): TGCAGCGTTGAACCGGGCGCTGAAGCTTTCTTT. Amino acid sequence: CSVEPGAEAFF.

This clonotype was seen repeatedly, ten times or more. The chain recombines TRBV20-1 with TRBJ1-2; 10 bases agree with TRBD1. The J segment lost 7 bases and the V segment lost 2 bases, leaving 13 bases of the junction unmatched. The CDR3 consists of 16 residues. Germline CDR1 and CDR2: DFQATT and SNEGSKA (reference sequence). Written as DNA, the CDR3 is TGCAGTGCTAGACCGGAAGGCGGGACAGGGGTTTTTGGCTACACCTTC. Translating gives CSARPEGGTGVFGYTF.

This clonotype was seen a few times. This chain uses TRBV24-1 with TRBJ2-6, with 7 bases that match TRBD2. This CDR3 has 22 amino acids. After removal of 7 bases from V and 4 bases from J, the junction contained 27 bases not matched to a gene. The germline gives CDR1 KGHDR, CDR2 SFDVKD. The CDR3 DNA sequence: TGTGCCACCAGAGTGTCCTTCGTGAGGTTGCGGGAGAATACGACCGGGGCCAACGTCCTGACTTTC. Encoded protein: CATRVSFVRLRENTTGANVLTF.

This clonotype came up a few times. The chain recombines TRBV15 with TRBJ2-6; D is unclear. V was shortened by 1 base and J by 0 bases, with 13 bases between the two germline ends. In germline, CDR1 is LNHNV, CDR2 YYDKDF (reference sequence). This CDR3 is 18 amino acids long. The CDR3 DNA is TGTGCCACCAGCAGAGCGTTTGAGGAACGCTCTGGGGCCAACGTCCTGACTTTC. This encodes CATSRAFEERSGANVLTF.

This clonotype was detected ten times or more. V is TRBV12-3 or TRBV12-4 and J is TRBJ2-3, with D unclear. This CDR3 is 15 amino acids long. V was cut by 4 bases and J by 6 bases, with 17 bases left in between. CDR3 nucleotide sequence: TGTGCCAGCAGTTACTTTGAGCGCCTACCCGATACGCAGTATTTT. Translating it yields CASSYFERLPDTQYF.

This clonotype was recorded many times. The chain is built from TRBV4-2 and TRBJ1-4; D is unclear. The CDR3 is made up of 15 amino acids. Trimming took 1 base from V and 3 from J, leaving 9 bases between them. Germline lookup yields CDR1 LGHNA and CDR2 YNFKEQ. Written as DNA, the CDR3 is TGTGCCAGCAGCCAAGCGACAAATGCTAATGAAAAACTGTTTTTT. Translating gives CASSQATNANEKLFF.